This passage covers 8 T cell receptor beta chains from one sample sequenced in a study of T-cell memory formation after mild COVID-19. A single record per CDR3 protein comes from TCRdb applying MiXCR to the 5' RACE reads. The sample lists approximately 560,000 distinct CDR3 sequences, roughly a sixth occurring once. Sequenced material: PBMCs or a T cell subset sorted from them (not recorded which). The receptors were gathered from an adult woman who had mild COVID-19 (a few samples of this study predate the infection). Cell type and time point are not known.

This clonotype was detected only a few times. The rearrangement links TRBV15 to TRBJ2-1; 8 nucleotides line up with TRBD2. In germline, CDR1 is LNHNV, CDR2 YYDKDF (reference sequence). This CDR3 is built from 15 residues. V was pared by 1 base and J by 7 bases, with 6 bases of the junction left unmatched. CDR3 in amino acids: CATSRALSGVNEQFF. The CDR3 DNA reads TGTGCCACCAGCAGAGCCCTTAGCGGGGTGAATGAGCAGTTCTTC.

The rearrangement links TRBV4-1 to TRBJ2-1; D gene ambiguous. CDR1 is MGHRA and CDR2 is YSYEKL in the germline V gene. Trimming cost V 3 bases and J 5 bases, with 11 bases left between them. The CDR3 has 14 amino acids. The CDR3 bases are TGCGCCAGCAGCCAGAGATGGATGAACAATGAGCAGTTCTTC. This gives the protein CASSQRWMNNEQFF.

This clonotype has more than one count but fewer than ten. This chain joins TRBV7-9 and TRBJ2-7; D gene ambiguous. Germline assignment: CDR1 SEHNR and CDR2 FQNEAQ (reference sequence). V lost 1 base, J lost 6 bases, and 10 bases lay in between. This CDR3 comprises 13 residues. CDR3 amino acids: CASSLGSNSEQYF. The DNA for the CDR3 is TGTGCCAGCAGCTTAGGGAGTAATTCCGAGCAGTACTTC. Looking up the rest from reference TRBV7-9 and TRBJ2-7 gives the full variable domain: DTGVSQNPRHKITKRGQNVTFRCDPISEHNRLYWYRQTLGQGPEFLTYFQNEAQLEKSRLLSDRFSAERPKGSFSTLEIQRTEQGDSAMYLCASSLGSNSEQYFGPGTRLTVT.

This clonotype has just a few counts. The rearrangement uses TRBV6-5 and TRBJ2-3; D may be TRBD1 or TRBD2 (7 bases each). Germline V lookup: CDR1 MNHEY, CDR2 SVGAGI. The CDR3 runs to 14 residues. Trimming left V 4 bases short and J 4 bases short, with 12 bases between. The CDR3 reads CASSSTGRADTQYF. In nucleotides, the CDR3 is TGTGCCAGCAGTTCGACAGGGAGGGCAGATACGCAGTATTTT.

The chain couples TRBV10-3 to TRBJ2-2, with TRBD1 matching 9 bases. Germline CDR1 reads ENHRY; CDR2 reads SYGVKD. V was clipped by 11 bases and J by 7 bases; unmatched bases: 14. This CDR3 comprises 15 residues. The CDR3 protein is CAAPGDRDKGGELFF. In DNA, the CDR3 is TGTGCCGCCCCGGGGGACAGGGATAAGGGCGGGGAGCTGTTTTTT.

On this clonotype: As the CDR3 is not closed by the conserved phenylalanine or tryptophan, this likely results from a read error. The chain recombines TRBV20-1 with TRBJ2-5, with D possibly matching TRBD2 (5 bases). V was shortened by 5 bases and J by 2 bases, with 12 bases between the two germline ends. CDR1 and CDR2 (germline): DFQATT, SNEGSKA (reference sequence). This CDR3 comprises 13 residues. CDR3 bases: TGCAGTGCTTCCCCCGGGATGCAAGAGACCCAGTACTCC. The encoded protein is CSASPGMQETQYS.

V usage is TRBV20-1 and J usage is TRBJ2-3; 7 nucleotides match TRBD2. CDR1 is DFQATT, CDR2 SNEGSKA, per germline (reference sequence). V was clipped by 8 bases and J by 4 bases; unmatched bases: 12. This CDR3 is built from 14 residues. CDR3 protein: CSPLPRLAADTQYF. In DNA, the CDR3 is TGCAGTCCCCTCCCTAGACTAGCCGCAGATACGCAGTATTTT.

This chain joins TRBV10-3 and TRBJ2-7; D perhaps matches TRBD2 (6 bases). This CDR3 is built from 14 residues. The V gene lost 2 bases and the J gene lost 4 bases, with 12 bases spanning the gap. From germline, CDR1 is ENHRY and CDR2 SYGVKD. The CDR3 loop reads CAISEISGEYEQYF. The CDR3 DNA reads as TGTGCCATCAGTGAGATTTCGGGGGAGTACGAGCAGTACTTC.